This passage covers 8 T cell receptor beta chains from one sample sequenced in a study of shared clonotypes between healthy human individuals. The table came from immunoSEQ multiplex PCR; TCRdb's copy has only in-frame clones and leaves some out. The data hold about 2.3 million clones, with around 92% observed a single time. The sequencing input was naive CD4+ T cells from PBMCs. Subset given: CD45RA+ positively selected. The receptor source for this set is a man younger than 35 in good health. Some clones in this sample may be carry-over from other donors' samples.

V gene TRBV19 combines with J gene TRBJ2-5; TRBD2 might be the D (7 bases). CDR1 is LNHDA, CDR2 SQIVND, per germline (reference sequence). Trimming pared 1 base from V and 5 bases from J, leaving 11 bases between. The CDR3 covers 14 residues. Written as DNA, the CDR3 is TGTGCCAGTAGTATAGTAGGGGGAGGGGAGACCCAGTACTTC. Protein sequence: CASSIVGGGETQYF.

J is TRBJ1-1 and V is TRBV5-4; no clear D. CDR1 SGHNT and CDR2 YYREEE come from the germline V gene (reference sequence). The V and J ends lost 0 bases and 5 bases respectively, with 11 bases between them. The CDR3 is made up of 14 amino acids. CDR3 residues: CASSLEGARTEAFF. In DNA, the CDR3 is TGTGCCAGCAGCTTGGAGGGCGCGAGGACTGAAGCTTTCTTT. The full variable domain, completed using reference TRBV5-4 and TRBJ1-1, is ETGVTQSPTHLIKTRGQQVTLRCSSQSGHNTVSWYQQALGQGPQFIFQYYREEENGRGNFPPRFSGLQFPNYSSELNVNALELDDSALYLCASSLEGARTEAFFGQGTRLTVV.

This rearrangement joins TRBV2 to TRBJ2-3; D might be TRBD1 (6 bases). This CDR3 has 14 residues. In germline, CDR1 is SNHLY, CDR2 FYNNEI. With 3 bases removed from V and 1 base from J, the gap between germline ends came to 8 bases. The CDR3 reads CASSDRGGTDTQYF. In nucleotides, the CDR3 is TGTGCCAGCAGTGACAGGGGTGGCACAGATACGCAGTATTTT. The full variable domain, completed using reference TRBV2 and TRBJ2-3, is EPEVTQTPSHQVTQMGQEVILRCVPISNHLYFYWYRQILGQKVEFLVSFYNNEISEKSEIFDDQFSVERPDGSNFTLKIRSTKLEDSAMYFCASSDRGGTDTQYFGPGTRLTVL.

The rearrangement links TRBV5-1 to TRBJ1-2, with 7 bases lining up with TRBD1. V was pared by 4 bases and J by 6 bases, with 9 bases of the junction left unmatched. The CDR3 runs 14 residues. Per germline, CDR1 SGHRS and CDR2 YFSETQ. The CDR3 loop is CASSPRQGKDGYTF. The CDR3, as DNA: TGCGCCAGCAGCCCAAGACAGGGAAAGGATGGCTACACCTTC.

The rearrangement uses TRBV7-2 and TRBJ2-3, with D unclear. The CDR3 totals 15 residues. Deletions cut 2 bases from V and 4 bases from J, with 13 bases between. Per germline, CDR1 SGHTA and CDR2 FQGNSA. CDR3 in amino acids: CASSLSTVRPDTQYF. Written as DNA, the CDR3 is TGTGCCAGCAGCTTAAGTACAGTGAGGCCAGATACGCAGTATTTT.

The chain carries TRBV5-1 and TRBJ1-1; D is uncertain. V lost 3 bases and J lost 0, with 15 bases in between. CDR1 and CDR2 (germline): SGHRS, YFSETQ. The CDR3 loop spans 16 amino acids. The chain's CDR3 is CASSYDRNYMNTEAFF. CDR3 coding DNA: TGCGCCAGCAGCTACGACCGGAACTACATGAACACTGAAGCTTTCTTT.

This chain uses TRBV7-2 with TRBJ2-7, with TRBD2 matching 11 bases. The germline V gene has CDR1 SGHTA and CDR2 FQGNSA. The CDR3 covers 15 residues. The trim removed 4 bases at V and 1 base at J, leaving 3 bases unmatched. The CDR3 DNA sequence: TGTGCCAGCAGCTCCCGACTAGCGGGATCCTACGAGCAGTACTTC. Protein sequence: CASSSRLAGSYEQYF.

This clone is a singleton in its sample. The same CDR3 is also encoded by other DNA sequences in this sample. The chain is built from TRBV6-1 and TRBJ2-7; TRBD1 agrees at 9 bases. Germline trimming cut 4 bases from V and 3 bases from J; bases unmatched to any gene: 7. The CDR3 sequence is 15 residues long. Germline V gives CDR1 MNHNS, CDR2 SASEGT. The CDR3 is CASSGPGQGFYEQYF. The CDR3 DNA is TGTGCCAGCAGTGGTCCGGGACAGGGTTTCTACGAGCAGTACTTC.